The 21 T cell receptor beta chains reported below all come from one sample, sequenced in a study of T-cell reconstitution after alpha-beta-depleted transplantation in children. Unique molecular identifiers featured in how the TCRbeta library was prepared. TCRdb itself ran the PCR reads through MiXCR, one entry per CDR3 protein. The table shows roughly 670,000 distinct CDR3 sequences, with about an eighth occurring only once. Sequences were derived from PBMCs, sampled before TCRalphabeta/CD19-depleted stem cell transplant. The source is a girl aged 2-10 years with congenital amegakaryocytic thrombocytopenia, due to receive a stem cell transplant.

This clonotype was found a few times. The CDR3: CASSPVLAGVSYEQYF. CDR3 DNA: TGTGCCAGCTCACCAGTCTTAGCGGGAGTTAGCTACGAGCAGTACTTC. The chain carries TRBV18 and TRBJ2-7, with 9 bases fitting TRBD2. Germline V lookup: CDR1 KGHSH, CDR2 LQKENI. Trimming cost V 2 bases and J 3 bases; bases outside gene matches: 8. The CDR3 covers 16 residues.

This clonotype was recorded many times. Sequence at one end of the junction differs from germline and may be a read error. The chain couples TRBV4-1 to TRBJ2-3; TRBD2 matches 12 bases. The length of the CDR3 is 16 residues. CDR1 is MGHRA and CDR2 is YSYEKL in the germline V gene. The chain's CDR3 is CASSLRLAGDTDTQYF. The DNA for the CDR3 is TGTGCCAGCAGCTTGAGACTAGCGGGAGACACAGATACGCAGTATTTT.

This clonotype was observed a handful of times. The genes are TRBV6-5 and TRBJ1-6; D possibly corresponds to TRBD1 (5 bases). Trimming left V 2 bases short and J 9 bases short, with 11 bases between. The germline CDR1 and CDR2 sequences are MNHEY and SVGAGI. The CDR3 covers 14 residues. The CDR3 loop reads CASSYQQTVSPLHF. DNA for the CDR3: TGTGCCAGCAGTTACCAACAGACAGTTTCACCCCTCCACTTT.

Only a few counts were recorded for this clonotype. The chain recombines TRBV20-1 with TRBJ2-3, with 11 bases aligning to TRBD1. This CDR3 has 16 residues. V was pared by 3 bases and J by 3 bases, with 8 bases of the junction left unmatched. Germline V CDR1 and CDR2: DFQATT, SNEGSKA (reference sequence). As DNA, the CDR3 is TGCAGTGCTAGTGTTCTTTGGGACAGGGGGACAGATACGCAGTATTTT. Translation: CSASVLWDRGTDTQYF.

Many counts were recorded for this clonotype. V gene TRBV28 combines with J gene TRBJ2-6, with TRBD2 matching over 13 bases. With 8 bases clipped from V and 3 bases from J, the junction kept 13 bases outside the gene matches. CDR3 length: 19 amino acids. Germline CDR1 reads MDHEN; CDR2 reads SYDVKM. CDR3 region: CASSHSGLAGDVGANVLTF. CDR3 nucleotide sequence: TGTGCCAGCTCCCATTCCGGACTAGCGGGAGATGTTGGGGCCAACGTCCTGACTTTC. Full variable domain (missing parts from reference TRBV28 and TRBJ2-6): DVKVTQSSRYLVKRTGEKVFLECVQDMDHENMFWYRQDPGLGLRLIYFSYDVKMKEKGDIPEGYSVSREKKERFSLILESASTNQTSMYLCASSHSGLAGDVGANVLTFGAGSRLTVL.

This clonotype was counted many times. The chain employs TRBV20-1 and TRBJ2-3, with 7 bases aligning to TRBD2. Germline V CDR1 and CDR2: DFQATT, SNEGSKA (reference sequence). The CDR3 has 16 amino acids. The ends lost 0 bases at V and 0 bases at J; junction bases unmatched: 6. CDR3 amino acids: CSARDPSGMSTDTQYF. DNA of the CDR3: TGCAGTGCTAGAGACCCCAGCGGGATGAGCACAGATACGCAGTATTTT.

This clonotype has only a few counts. This chain joins TRBV20-1 and TRBJ2-1, with 12 bases identical to TRBD2. The CDR3 is 15 amino acids. CDR1 and CDR2 from the germline V gene are DFQATT and SNEGSKA (reference sequence). With 3 bases clipped from V and 7 bases from J, the junction kept 7 bases outside the gene matches. The CDR3 protein is CSASRLAGGPNEQFF. As DNA, the CDR3 is TGCAGTGCTAGTCGGCTAGCGGGAGGGCCTAATGAGCAGTTCTTC.

The table lists this clonotype with many counts. The V call is TRBV7-8, the J call TRBJ1-1; 9 bases match TRBD1. CDR3 size: 16 residues. V was pared by 1 base and J by 4 bases, with 7 bases of the junction left unmatched. Germline CDR1 reads SGHVS; CDR2 reads FQNEAQ. The CDR3 sequence is CASSLEQGALGTEAFF. CDR3 coding DNA: TGTGCCAGCAGCTTAGAACAGGGGGCACTGGGCACTGAAGCTTTCTTT.

This clonotype was counted at least ten times. The rearrangement uses TRBV20-1 and TRBJ1-1; D ambiguous. Between the trimmed V and J ends, which lost 0 bases and 8 bases, there was a span of 7 bases. Germline V gene lookup returns CDR1 DFQATT and CDR2 SNEGSKA (reference sequence). This CDR3 is 11 amino acids long. The chain's CDR3 is CSARDLGEAFF. Here the CDR3 DNA reads TGCAGTGCTAGAGATCTAGGGGAAGCTTTCTTT.

This clonotype appeared a few times. This chain uses TRBV29-1 with TRBJ2-1; TRBD2 matches at 8 bases. The germline V gene has CDR1 SQVTM and CDR2 ANQGSEA. This CDR3 spans 12 amino acids. The ends lost 7 bases at V and 4 bases at J; junction bases unmatched: 3. The CDR3 here is CSAEREYNEQFF. CDR3 nucleotide sequence: TGCAGCGCCGAGCGGGAGTACAATGAGCAGTTCTTC.

This clonotype was observed at least ten times. V is TRBV15 and J is TRBJ2-3; D remains ambiguous. V was pared by 0 bases and J by 2 bases, with 18 bases between. The germline V gene has CDR1 LNHNV and CDR2 YYDKDF (reference sequence). This CDR3 is built from 18 residues. CDR3 in amino acids: CATSREIPALQDTDTQYF. CDR3 bases: TGTGCCACCAGCAGAGAGATCCCGGCCTTACAAGACACAGATACGCAGTATTTT.

The table lists this clonotype with many counts. V and J are TRBV5-6 and TRBJ1-1; D not certain. This CDR3 contains 17 residues. The V and J ends lost 2 bases and 4 bases respectively, with 21 bases between them. Germline V lookup: CDR1 SGHDT, CDR2 YYEEEE. This CDR3 is CASSFLNDPGFGTEAFF. The DNA of the CDR3 is TGTGCCAGCAGCTTTCTGAACGATCCCGGCTTTGGCACTGAAGCTTTCTTT.

This chain joins TRBV5-1 and TRBJ2-3; D is possibly TRBD1 (6 bases). The CDR3 runs 14 residues. The ends were cut back, 6 bases at V and 6 bases at J, with 17 bases in the middle. Germline assignment: CDR1 SGHRS and CDR2 YFSETQ. In DNA form, the CDR3 reads TGCGCCAGCAATCTCGGGACAACCGACGATACGCAGTATTTT. As protein: CASNLGTTDDTQYF.

This clonotype was seen many times. CDR3 region: CSVFGTRDYEQYF. CDR3 DNA: TGCAGCGTTTTCGGGACTAGAGACTACGAGCAGTACTTC. The chain couples TRBV29-1 to TRBJ2-7, with TRBD2 identical over 8 bases. There are 13 residues in the CDR3. The V gene's germline CDR1 is SQVTM and CDR2 ANQGSEA. J lost 3 bases, V lost 5 bases, and 6 bases had no gene match.

This clonotype was detected many times. The chain is built from TRBV20-1 and TRBJ2-4, with D tentatively TRBD1 (5 bases). This CDR3 contains 14 residues. Germline V CDR1 and CDR2: DFQATT, SNEGSKA (reference sequence). V was clipped by 6 bases and J by 0 bases, with 12 bases between them. The CDR3 sequence is CSATDNLAKNIQYF. The CDR3 bases are TGCAGTGCGACAGATAATCTAGCCAAAAACATTCAGTACTTC.

The CDR3 nucleotides are TGTGCCTGGAGTGTACTGGACAGTATTTTCTACGAGCAGTACTTC. Translation: CAWSVLDSIFYEQYF. The chain carries TRBV30 and TRBJ2-7; tentatively, D is TRBD1 (6 bases). V gave up 0 bases and J gave up 3 bases, with 15 bases separating them. Germline V gene sequence: CDR1 GTSNPN, CDR2 SVGIG (reference sequence). This CDR3 region has 15 residues.

The chain recombines TRBV5-4 with TRBJ2-3; 8 bases are a match to TRBD2. The CDR3 contains 17 residues. The V and J ends lost 4 bases and 7 bases, in that order; junction bases with no gene match: 17. CDR1 and CDR2 (germline): SGHNT, YYREEE (reference sequence). This CDR3 reads CASSPADQRGKGNTQYF. The CDR3 DNA is TGTGCCAGCAGCCCTGCTGACCAGCGGGGGAAGGGCAATACGCAGTATTTT.

This clonotype was counted a single time. V and J are TRBV7-2 and TRBJ1-1; the D is unclear. The CDR3 is 15 amino acids. Trimming removed 4 bases at V and 0 bases at J, with 12 bases between. CDR1 and CDR2 from the germline V gene are SGHTA and FQGNSA. Here the CDR3 reads CASSSRWGMNTEAFF. The CDR3 DNA follows: TGTGCCAGCAGCTCTAGGTGGGGTATGAACACTGAAGCTTTCTTT.

Note on this clonotype: A read error may account for a junction end that differs from germline. The chain joins TRBV5-1 to TRBJ2-2, with D maybe TRBD2 (5 bases). Germline V CDR1 and CDR2: SGHRS, YFSETQ. This CDR3 region has 13 residues. The CDR3, as DNA: TGCGCCAGCAGCTTGGATAGCGAGGGTGGCCGAAATTTT. It is translated as CASSLDSEGGRNF.

The sample holds many counts of this clonotype. The rearrangement joins TRBV20-1 to TRBJ2-7; 8 bases align to TRBD2. J lost 3 bases, V lost 3 bases, and 4 bases had no gene match. Germline loops: CDR1 DFQATT, CDR2 SNEGSKA (reference sequence). The CDR3 sequence is 13 residues long. CDR3 DNA sequence: TGCAGTGCTAGGGGACTAGAGAACTACGAGCAGTACTTC. This encodes CSARGLENYEQYF.

The chain links TRBV20-1 to TRBJ2-3, with 7 bases aligning to TRBD2. The CDR3 sequence is 15 residues long. Per germline, CDR1 DFQATT and CDR2 SNEGSKA (reference sequence). The junction had 8 bases not matched to a gene; V was cut back by 3 bases and J by 2 bases. This CDR3 reads CSASWASGNTDTQYF. The CDR3 DNA reads TGCAGTGCTAGTTGGGCTAGCGGCAACACAGATACGCAGTATTTT.